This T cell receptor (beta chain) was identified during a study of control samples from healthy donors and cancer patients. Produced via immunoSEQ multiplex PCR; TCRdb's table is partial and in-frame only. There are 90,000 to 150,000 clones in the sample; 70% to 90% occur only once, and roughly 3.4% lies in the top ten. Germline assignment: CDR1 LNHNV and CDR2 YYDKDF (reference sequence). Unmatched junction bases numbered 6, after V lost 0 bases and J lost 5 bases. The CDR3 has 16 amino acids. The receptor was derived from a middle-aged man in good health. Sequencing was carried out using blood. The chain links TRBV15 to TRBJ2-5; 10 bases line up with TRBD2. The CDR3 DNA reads TGTGCCACCAGCAGAGATCTAGCGGGGGATCCGGAGACCCAGTACTTC. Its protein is CATSRDLAGDPETQYF.